Below, 21 T cell receptor beta chains from the same sample are listed, as sequenced in a study of T cell responses to AZD1222 COVID-19 vaccine. Assay: immunoSEQ multiplex PCR; the TCRdb copy retains only in-frame clones and omits some. This sample carries roughly 140,000 clones, about 91% of them seen once, and the ten largest clones take about 16%. Sequencing used peripheral blood, obtained on day 0 of AZD1222 vaccination. The receptors originated from an adult in good health.

The rearrangement joins TRBV7-9 to TRBJ1-6; D unresolved. The length of the CDR3 is 12 residues. The germline V and J ends were trimmed by 8 bases and 13 bases, with 15 bases remaining between them. Germline CDR1 and CDR2: SEHNR and FQNEAQ (reference sequence). CDR3 region: CASCAVVGPLHF. The CDR3 DNA reads TGTGCCAGCTGCGCCGTCGTGGGCCCCCTCCACTTT.

The chain is built from TRBV19 and TRBJ1-1; TRBD1 might be the D (5 bases). The length of the CDR3 is 20 residues. Germline V gives CDR1 LNHDA, CDR2 SQIVND (reference sequence). V was clipped by 5 bases and J by 3 bases, with 31 bases between them. The CDR3 spells CASSSDWGSGEWVGYTEAFF. DNA of the CDR3: TGTGCCAGTAGTTCCGACTGGGGGAGCGGCGAGTGGGTGGGTTACACTGAAGCTTTCTTT.

V usage is TRBV2 and J usage is TRBJ1-6; 7 nucleotides match TRBD1. V lost 6 bases and J lost 5; bases outside the gene matches: 4. The CDR3 contains 14 residues. Germline loops: CDR1 SNHLY, CDR2 FYNNEI. Here the CDR3 reads CASRGTVNNSPLHF. The CDR3 bases are TGTGCCAGCAGGGGGACAGTCAATAATTCACCCCTCCACTTT.

This clone turned up a few times. J is TRBJ1-2 and V is TRBV7-2; D is possibly TRBD1 (5 bases). This CDR3 has 13 amino acids. Germline V lookup: CDR1 SGHTA, CDR2 FQGNSA. The V and J ends lost 5 bases and 1 base respectively, with 8 bases between them. The CDR3 protein is CASSGGVNYGYTF. As DNA, the CDR3 is TGTGCCAGCAGCGGGGGAGTTAACTATGGCTACACCTTC.

The chain links TRBV13 to TRBJ1-3, with D possibly TRBD1 on 6 matching bases. The CDR3 totals 14 residues. V dropped 6 bases and J dropped 5 bases, with 14 bases sitting between them. CDR1 and CDR2 (germline): PRHDT, FYEKMQ (reference sequence). CDR3 in DNA: TGTGCCAGCAGTCAACCGGGGGCTAGAAACACCATATATTTT. It specifies CASSQPGARNTIYF.

The V gene is TRBV5-4, the J gene TRBJ2-7; unclear D gene. The CDR3 consists of 12 residues. V lost 2 bases and J 4 bases, leaving 7 bases between the germline ends. The germline V gene has CDR1 SGHNT and CDR2 YYREEE (reference sequence). CDR3: CASSFARYEQYF. CDR3 sequence (DNA): TGTGCCAGCAGCTTTGCTAGGTACGAGCAGTACTTC.

This clone was detected only a few times. Other DNA sequences within the sample encode an identical CDR3. This rearrangement joins TRBV7-3 to TRBJ2-1; 13 bases are a match to TRBD2. This CDR3 comprises 17 residues. Germline V CDR1 and CDR2: SGHTA, FQGTGA. V was pared by 5 bases and J by 4 bases, with 8 bases of the junction left unmatched. CDR3 sequence (DNA): TGTGCCAGCAGCCCGCGGACTAGCGGGGGTAGGTACAATGAGCAGTTCTTC. Protein sequence: CASSPRTSGGRYNEQFF.

V is TRBV7-2 and J is TRBJ2-2; 9 bases fit TRBD1. CDR3 length: 15 amino acids. J gave up 6 bases and V 5 bases, and 7 bases lay outside the gene matches. Germline V CDR1 and CDR2: SGHTA, FQGNSA. The CDR3 sequence: CASSVRDRASGELFF. The CDR3, as DNA: TGTGCCAGCAGCGTCCGGGACAGGGCGTCCGGGGAGCTGTTTTTT. The complete variable domain, with remaining parts taken from reference TRBV7-2 and TRBJ2-2, reads GAGVSQSPSNKVTEKGKDVELRCDPISGHTALYWYRQSLGQGLEFLIYFQGNSAPDKSGLPSDRFSAERTGGSVSTLTIQRTQQEDSAVYLCASSVRDRASGELFFGEGSRLTVL.

This chain links TRBV21-1 with TRBJ1-6. TRBV21-1 is marked as a pseudogene. This CDR3 contains 17 residues. Here the CDR3 reads CASSKAPLSSYNSPLHF. CDR3 in DNA: TGTGCCAGCAGCAAAGCGCCTCTTAGCTCCTATAATTCACCCCTCCACTTT.

V and J are TRBV2 and TRBJ1-1, with a possible D match to TRBD1 (5 bases). From germline, CDR1 is SNHLY and CDR2 FYNNEI. This CDR3 spans 14 amino acids. The V and J ends lost 2 bases and 4 bases respectively, with 11 bases between them. In DNA form, the CDR3 reads TGTGCCAGCAGTGAATTTCAGGGATTCACTGAAGCTTTCTTT. Its translation is CASSEFQGFTEAFF.

This clone has just a few counts. V gene TRBV7-2 combines with J gene TRBJ2-7, with 7 nucleotides matching TRBD1. Trimming removed 5 bases from V and 0 bases from J; junction bases left unmatched: 4. The CDR3 is made up of 14 amino acids. Germline CDR1 SGHTA, CDR2 FQGNSA. DNA of the CDR3: TGTGCCAGCAGCCACGGGACAGCCTCCTACGAGCAGTACTTC. Its translation is CASSHGTASYEQYF.

This chain joins TRBV19 and TRBJ1-4; D is possibly TRBD1 (6 bases). In germline, CDR1 is LNHDA, CDR2 SQIVND (reference sequence). This CDR3 spans 14 amino acids. The V end lost 5 bases, the J end lost 10 bases, and 17 bases lay between the germline ends. CDR3 amino acids: CASSDGLFRGKLFF. DNA for the CDR3: TGTGCCAGTAGTGACGGGCTGTTCAGGGGAAAACTGTTTTTT.

This rearrangement joins TRBV12-3 or TRBV12-4 to TRBJ1-1, with no clear D. The V end was cut by 10 bases, the J end by 0 bases, with 12 bases between. This CDR3 spans 13 amino acids. The CDR3 region has the DNA TGTGCCACCTCGACGGGAATGAACACTGAAGCTTTCTTT. Translating gives CATSTGMNTEAFF.

The chain links TRBV5-1 to TRBJ1-1, with TRBD1 identical over 9 bases. There are 14 residues in the CDR3. CDR1 and CDR2 from the germline V gene are SGHRS and YFSETQ. J was trimmed by 5 bases and V by 3 bases; bases with no gene match: 5. In DNA, the CDR3 is TGCGCCAGCAGCTATACGGGACAGGGAACTGAAGCTTTCTTT. Its translation is CASSYTGQGTEAFF.

This clone was counted only a few times. The CDR3 here is CASISWWVPNSPLHF. In nucleotides, the CDR3 is TGTGCCAGCATAAGTTGGTGGGTCCCAAATTCACCCCTCCACTTT. This chain uses TRBV6-7 with TRBJ1-6, with no clear D. TRBV6-7 is an open reading frame whose function is uncertain. V shed 7 bases and J shed 7 bases, with 17 bases lying between them. The CDR3 runs to 15 residues.

J is TRBJ1-2 and V is TRBV2; D unresolved. Trimming took 5 bases from V and 0 from J, leaving 7 bases between them. Germline assignment: CDR1 SNHLY and CDR2 FYNNEI. CDR3 length: 13 amino acids. The CDR3 is CASSQDANYGYTF. The DNA for the CDR3 is TGTGCCAGCAGTCAGGATGCTAACTATGGCTACACCTTC. Drawing the rest from reference TRBV2 and TRBJ1-2, the complete variable domain is EPEVTQTPSHQVTQMGQEVILRCVPISNHLYFYWYRQILGQKVEFLVSFYNNEISEKSEIFDDQFSVERPDGSNFTLKIRSTKLEDSAMYFCASSQDANYGYTFGSGTRLTVV.

The rearrangement joins TRBV5-4 to TRBJ2-7; TRBD1 agrees at 8 bases. V trimming: 0 bases; J trimming: 5 bases; junction bases outside the gene matches: 7. Per germline, CDR1 SGHNT and CDR2 YYREEE (reference sequence). CDR3 size: 15 residues. The CDR3 bases are TGTGCCAGCAGCTTGGGAGGACAGGGTTCCCACGAGCAGTACTTC. Its translation is CASSLGGQGSHEQYF.

This chain's CDR3 is CASRYLGQVANTEAFF. The CDR3, as DNA: TGTGCCAGCCGCTATTTGGGACAGGTTGCGAACACTGAAGCTTTCTTT. The chain joins TRBV13 to TRBJ1-1; 8 nucleotides line up with TRBD1. J was trimmed by 1 base and V by 8 bases; bases with no gene match: 12. CDR1 is PRHDT and CDR2 is FYEKMQ in the germline V gene (reference sequence). This CDR3 has 16 residues.

Here the CDR3 DNA reads TGTGCCAGCAGCTTGGGATCCACCTCAGGGACTGAAGCTTTCTTT. The encoded protein is CASSLGSTSGTEAFF. The chain links TRBV7-8 to TRBJ1-1; a weak D match, TRBD1 (5 bases). The V and J ends lost 3 bases and 5 bases respectively, with 16 bases between them. CDR1 and CDR2 from the germline V gene are SGHVS and FQNEAQ. The CDR3 runs to 15 residues.

This clone was seen only a few times. The chain employs TRBV6-1 and TRBJ1-2; a possible D gene is TRBD1 (5 bases). The CDR3 is 12 residues long. Germline assignment: CDR1 MNHNS and CDR2 SASEGT. Trimming took off 1 base at V and 13 bases at J, with 13 bases between the two ends. CDR3 nucleotides: TGTGCCAGCAGTGAAGTGCGGGGGGGGAGCACCTTC. Protein product: CASSEVRGGSTF.

The count of this clone is one. J is TRBJ2-1 and V is TRBV6-5; TRBD2 aligns across 9 bases. CDR3 length: 15 amino acids. After removal of 6 bases from V and 10 bases from J, the junction contained 13 bases not matched to a gene. Looked up from germline, CDR1 is MNHEY and CDR2 is SVGAGI. Here the CDR3 DNA reads TGTGCCAGCAGCAAGCCAAATCTAGCGGGAAAAGAGCAGTTCTTC. It specifies CASSKPNLAGKEQFF.